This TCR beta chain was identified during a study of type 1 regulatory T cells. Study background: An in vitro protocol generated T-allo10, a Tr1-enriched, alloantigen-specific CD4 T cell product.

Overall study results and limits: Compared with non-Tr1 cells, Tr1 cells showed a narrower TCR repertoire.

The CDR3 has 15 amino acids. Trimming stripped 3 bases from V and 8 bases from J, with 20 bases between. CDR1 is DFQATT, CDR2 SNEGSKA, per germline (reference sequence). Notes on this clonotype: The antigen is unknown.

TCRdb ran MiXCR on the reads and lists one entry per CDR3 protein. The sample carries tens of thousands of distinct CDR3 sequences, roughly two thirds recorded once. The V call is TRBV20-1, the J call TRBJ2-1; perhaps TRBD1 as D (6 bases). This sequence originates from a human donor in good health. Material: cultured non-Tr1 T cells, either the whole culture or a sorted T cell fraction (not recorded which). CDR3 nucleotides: TGCAGTGCTAGTGATAGGGGGATCAGCTTGGATGAGCAGTTCTTC. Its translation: CSASDRGISLDEQFF.